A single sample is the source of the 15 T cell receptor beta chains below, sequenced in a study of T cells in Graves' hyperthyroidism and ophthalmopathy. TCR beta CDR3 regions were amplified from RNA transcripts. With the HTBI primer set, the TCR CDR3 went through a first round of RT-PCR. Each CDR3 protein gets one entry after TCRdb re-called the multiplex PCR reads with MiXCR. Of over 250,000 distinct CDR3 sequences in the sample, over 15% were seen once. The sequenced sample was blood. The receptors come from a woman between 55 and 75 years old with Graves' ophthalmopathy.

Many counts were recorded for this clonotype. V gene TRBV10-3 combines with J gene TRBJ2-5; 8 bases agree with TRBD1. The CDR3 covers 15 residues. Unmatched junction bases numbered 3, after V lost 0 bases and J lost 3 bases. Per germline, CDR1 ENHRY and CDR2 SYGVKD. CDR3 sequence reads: CAISESGTGEETQYF. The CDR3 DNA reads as TGTGCCATCAGTGAGTCGGGGACAGGAGAAGAGACCCAGTACTTC.

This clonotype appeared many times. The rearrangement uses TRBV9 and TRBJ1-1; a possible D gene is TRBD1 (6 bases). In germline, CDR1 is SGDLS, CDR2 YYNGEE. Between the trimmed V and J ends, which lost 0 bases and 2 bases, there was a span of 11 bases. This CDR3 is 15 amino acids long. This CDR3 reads CASSVGSRGNTEAFF. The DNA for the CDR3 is TGTGCCAGCAGCGTAGGCTCCAGGGGAAACACTGAAGCTTTCTTT.

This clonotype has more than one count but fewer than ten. CDR3 sequence reads: CASGRGISYEQYF. CDR3 coding DNA: TGTGCCAGCGGGAGGGGCATCTCCTACGAGCAGTACTTC. This sequence joins TRBV6-1 and TRBJ2-7, with 7 bases that match TRBD2. The CDR3 runs to 13 residues. V trimming: 8 bases; J trimming: 0 bases; junction bases outside the gene matches: 4. Germline CDR1 MNHNS, CDR2 SASEGT.

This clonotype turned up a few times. CDR3 nucleotide sequence: TGCAGCGTCTGGACTAGCGGGGGTATTCGAGAGACCCAGTACTTC. This translates into CSVWTSGGIRETQYF. The genes are TRBV29-1 and TRBJ2-5, with 13 bases identical to TRBD2. The V and J ends lost 6 bases and 4 bases, in that order; junction bases with no gene match: 8. The CDR3 consists of 15 residues. Germline loops: CDR1 SQVTM, CDR2 ANQGSEA.

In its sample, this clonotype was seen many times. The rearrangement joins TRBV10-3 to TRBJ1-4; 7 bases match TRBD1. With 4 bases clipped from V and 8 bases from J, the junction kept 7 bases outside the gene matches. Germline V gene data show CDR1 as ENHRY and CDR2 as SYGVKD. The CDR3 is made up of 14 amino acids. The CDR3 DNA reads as TGTGCCATCAGTGCCCAGGGGGGGGACGAAAAACTGTTTTTT. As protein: CAISAQGGDEKLFF.

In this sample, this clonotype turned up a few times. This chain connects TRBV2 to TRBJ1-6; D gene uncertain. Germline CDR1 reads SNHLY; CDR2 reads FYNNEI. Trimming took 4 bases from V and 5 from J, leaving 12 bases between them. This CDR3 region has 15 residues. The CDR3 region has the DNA TGTGCCAGCAGTGTGGAGGGTCCCGATAATTCACCCCTCCACTTT. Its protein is CASSVEGPDNSPLHF.

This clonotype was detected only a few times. The CDR3 sequence is CASSLSAGLTDTQYF. The CDR3, as DNA: TGTGCCAGCAGTTTATCGGCAGGCCTCACAGATACGCAGTATTTT. V gene TRBV27 combines with J gene TRBJ2-3; D is uncertain. The CDR3 sequence is 15 residues long. V lost 0 bases and J 2 bases, leaving 9 bases between the germline ends. From germline, CDR1 is MNHEY and CDR2 SMNVEV (reference sequence).

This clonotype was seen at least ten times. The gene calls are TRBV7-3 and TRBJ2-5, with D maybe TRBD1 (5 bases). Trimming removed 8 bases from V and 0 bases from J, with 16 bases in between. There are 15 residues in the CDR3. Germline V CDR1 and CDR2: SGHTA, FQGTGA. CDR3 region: CASLWKGAYQETQYF. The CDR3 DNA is TGTGCCAGCCTCTGGAAAGGGGCGTACCAAGAGACCCAGTACTTC.

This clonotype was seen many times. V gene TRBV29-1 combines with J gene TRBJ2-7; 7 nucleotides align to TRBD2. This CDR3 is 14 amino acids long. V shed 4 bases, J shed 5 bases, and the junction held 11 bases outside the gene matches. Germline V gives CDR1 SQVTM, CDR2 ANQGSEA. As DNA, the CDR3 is TGCAGCGTTGTAAGGAGGCGGGGGTCGGACGAGCAGTACTTC. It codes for CSVVRRRGSDEQYF.

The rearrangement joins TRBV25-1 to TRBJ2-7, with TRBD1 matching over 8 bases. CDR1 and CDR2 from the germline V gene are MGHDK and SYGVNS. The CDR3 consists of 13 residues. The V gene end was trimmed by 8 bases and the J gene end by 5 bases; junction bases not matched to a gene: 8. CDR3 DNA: TGTGCCAGCGCTCCGGACAGGGTCCACGAGCAGTACTTC. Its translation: CASAPDRVHEQYF.

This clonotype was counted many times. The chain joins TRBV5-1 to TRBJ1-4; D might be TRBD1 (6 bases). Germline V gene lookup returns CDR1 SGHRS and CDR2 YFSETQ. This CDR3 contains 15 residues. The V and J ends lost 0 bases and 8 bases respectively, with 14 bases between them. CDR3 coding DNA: TGCGCCAGCAGCTTGGACCCGGGGGCTGAAGAAAAACTGTTTTTT. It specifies CASSLDPGAEEKLFF.

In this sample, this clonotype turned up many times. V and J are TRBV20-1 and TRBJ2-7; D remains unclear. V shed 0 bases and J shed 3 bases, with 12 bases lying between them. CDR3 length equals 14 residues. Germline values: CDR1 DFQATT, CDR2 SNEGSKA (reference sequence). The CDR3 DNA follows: TGCAGTGCTAGAGATCCCCGTAGCTTCTACGAGCAGTACTTC. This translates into CSARDPRSFYEQYF.

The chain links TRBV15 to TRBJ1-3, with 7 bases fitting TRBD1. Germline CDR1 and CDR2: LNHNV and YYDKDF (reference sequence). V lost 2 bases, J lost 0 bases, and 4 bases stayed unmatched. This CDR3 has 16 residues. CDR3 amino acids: CATSRSGQFSGNTIYF. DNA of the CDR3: TGTGCCACCAGCAGATCGGGACAGTTCTCTGGAAACACCATATATTTT.

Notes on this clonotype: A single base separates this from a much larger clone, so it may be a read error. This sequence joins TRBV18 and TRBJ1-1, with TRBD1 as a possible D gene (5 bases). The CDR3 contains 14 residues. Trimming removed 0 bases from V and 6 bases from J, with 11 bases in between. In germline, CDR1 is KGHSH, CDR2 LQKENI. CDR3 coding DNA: TGTGCCAGCTCACCACCAGGGACGGACGCTGAAGCTTTCTTT. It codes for CASSPPGTDAEAFF.

CDR3 loop: CASSLLGFSGNTIYF. CDR3 in DNA: TGCGCCAGCAGCTTGTTGGGCTTCTCTGGAAACACCATATATTTT. V gene TRBV5-1 combines with J gene TRBJ1-3; no definite D call. From germline, CDR1 is SGHRS and CDR2 YFSETQ. Trimming cost V 1 base and J 0 bases, with 8 bases left between them. The CDR3 length is 15 residues. Filled out from reference TRBV5-1 and TRBJ1-3, the complete variable domain reads KAGVTQTPRYLIKTRGQQVTLSCSPISGHRSVSWYQQTPGQGLQFLFEYFSETQRNKGNFPGRFSGRQFSNSRSEMNVSTLELGDSALYLCASSLLGFSGNTIYFGEGSWLTVV.